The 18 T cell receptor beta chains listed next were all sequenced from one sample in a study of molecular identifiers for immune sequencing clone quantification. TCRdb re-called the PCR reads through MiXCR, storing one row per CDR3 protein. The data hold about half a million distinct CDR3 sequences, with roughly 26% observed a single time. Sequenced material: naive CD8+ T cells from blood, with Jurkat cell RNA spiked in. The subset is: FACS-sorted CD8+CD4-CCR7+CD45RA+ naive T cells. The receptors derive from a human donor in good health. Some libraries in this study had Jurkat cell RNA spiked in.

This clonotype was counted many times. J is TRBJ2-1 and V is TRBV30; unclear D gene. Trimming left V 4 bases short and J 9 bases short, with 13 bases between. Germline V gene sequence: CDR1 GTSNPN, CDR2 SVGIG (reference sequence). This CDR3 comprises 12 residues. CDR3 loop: CAWIGVSGEQFF. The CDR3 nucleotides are TGTGCCTGGATAGGAGTGTCTGGTGAGCAGTTCTTC. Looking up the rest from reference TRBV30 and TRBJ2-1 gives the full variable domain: SQTIHQWPATLVQPVGSPLSLECTVEGTSNPNLYWYRQAAGRGLQLLFYSVGIGQISSEVPQNLSASRPQDRQFILSSKKLLLSDSGFYLCAWIGVSGEQFFGPGTRLTVL.

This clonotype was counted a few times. CDR3: CASSYSWLLNTGELFF. For the CDR3, the DNA is TGTGCCAGCAGTTACTCGTGGTTACTAAACACCGGGGAGCTGTTTTTT. The J gene is TRBJ2-2, the V gene TRBV6-5; no firm D call. The CDR3 spans 16 residues. V lost 0 bases, J lost 2 bases, and 10 bases lay in between. Germline values: CDR1 MNHEY, CDR2 SVGAGI.

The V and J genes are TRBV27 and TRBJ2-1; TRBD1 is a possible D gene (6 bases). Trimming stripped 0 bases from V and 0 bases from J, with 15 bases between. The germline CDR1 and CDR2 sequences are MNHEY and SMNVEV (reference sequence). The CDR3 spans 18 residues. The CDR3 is CASSLSWGQGSSYNEQFF. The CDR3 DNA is TGTGCCAGCAGTTTATCTTGGGGGCAGGGTAGCTCCTACAATGAGCAGTTCTTC.

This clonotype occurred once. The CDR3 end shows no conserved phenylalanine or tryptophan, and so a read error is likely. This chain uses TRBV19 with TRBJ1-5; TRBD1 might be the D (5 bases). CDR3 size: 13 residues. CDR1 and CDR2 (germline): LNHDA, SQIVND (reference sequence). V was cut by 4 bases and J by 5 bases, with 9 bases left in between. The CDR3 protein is CASSNAGHQPQHL. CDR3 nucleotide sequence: TGTGCCAGTAGTAATGCAGGGCATCAGCCCCAGCATCTT.

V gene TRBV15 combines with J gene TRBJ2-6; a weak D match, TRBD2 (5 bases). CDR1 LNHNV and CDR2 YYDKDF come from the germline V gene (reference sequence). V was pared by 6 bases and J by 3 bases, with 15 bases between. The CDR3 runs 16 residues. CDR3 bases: TGTGCCACCAGGGATGGGAGCGCAGATGGGGCCAACGTCCTGACTTTC. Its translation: CATRDGSADGANVLTF.

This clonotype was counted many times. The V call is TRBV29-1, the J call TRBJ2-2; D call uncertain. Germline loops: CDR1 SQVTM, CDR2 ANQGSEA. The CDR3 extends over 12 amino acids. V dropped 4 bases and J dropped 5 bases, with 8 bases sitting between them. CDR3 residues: CSVVSQTGELFF. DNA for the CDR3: TGCAGCGTTGTTAGTCAAACCGGGGAGCTGTTTTTT.

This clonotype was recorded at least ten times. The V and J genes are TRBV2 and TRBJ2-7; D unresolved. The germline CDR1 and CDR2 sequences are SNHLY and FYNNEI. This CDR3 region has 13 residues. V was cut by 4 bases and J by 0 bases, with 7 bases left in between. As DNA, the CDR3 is TGTGCCAGCAGTGCCTCGAGCTCCTACGAGCAGTACTTC. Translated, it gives CASSASSSYEQYF.

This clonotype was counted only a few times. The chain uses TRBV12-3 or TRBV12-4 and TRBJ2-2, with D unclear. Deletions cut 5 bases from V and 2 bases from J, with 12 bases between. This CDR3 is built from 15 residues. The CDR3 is CASSPSGRNTGELFF. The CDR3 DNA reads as TGTGCCAGCAGTCCCTCCGGCAGAAACACCGGGGAGCTGTTTTTT.

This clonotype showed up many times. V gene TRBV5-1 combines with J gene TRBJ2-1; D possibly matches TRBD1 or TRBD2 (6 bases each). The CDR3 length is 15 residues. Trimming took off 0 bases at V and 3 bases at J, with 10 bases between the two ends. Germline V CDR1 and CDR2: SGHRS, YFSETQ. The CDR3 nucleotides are TGCGCCAGCAGCTTGGTCGGGGGCGTCTACAATGAGCAGTTCTTC. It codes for CASSLVGGVYNEQFF.

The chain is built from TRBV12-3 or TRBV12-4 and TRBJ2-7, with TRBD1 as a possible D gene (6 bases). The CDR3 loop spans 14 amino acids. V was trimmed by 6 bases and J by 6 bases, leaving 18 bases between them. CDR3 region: CASRYTSQGGEQYF. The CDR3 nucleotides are TGTGCCAGCAGGTATACCTCACAGGGTGGCGAGCAGTACTTC.

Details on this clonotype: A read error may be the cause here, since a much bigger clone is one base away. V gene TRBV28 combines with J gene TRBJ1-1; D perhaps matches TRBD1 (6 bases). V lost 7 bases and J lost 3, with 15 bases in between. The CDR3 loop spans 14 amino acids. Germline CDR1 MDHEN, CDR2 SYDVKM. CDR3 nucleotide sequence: TGTGCCAGCATTTACCGAGGACAGTACACTGAAGCTTTCTTT. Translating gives CASIYRGQYTEAFF.

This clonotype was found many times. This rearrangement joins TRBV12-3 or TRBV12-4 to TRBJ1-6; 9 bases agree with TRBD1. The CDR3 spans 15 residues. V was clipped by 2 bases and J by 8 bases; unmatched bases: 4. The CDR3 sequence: CASSLSGQGHSPLHF. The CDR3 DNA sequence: TGTGCCAGCAGTTTAAGCGGACAGGGGCATTCACCCCTCCACTTT.

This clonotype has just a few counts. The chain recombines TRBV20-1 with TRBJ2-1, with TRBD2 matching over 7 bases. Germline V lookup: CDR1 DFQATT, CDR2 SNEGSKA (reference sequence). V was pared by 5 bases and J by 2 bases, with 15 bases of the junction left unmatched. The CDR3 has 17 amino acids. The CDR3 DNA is TGCAGTGCTCTCGGGGTACTAGCGTATAGTACCTACAATGAGCAGTTCTTC. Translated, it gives CSALGVLAYSTYNEQFF.

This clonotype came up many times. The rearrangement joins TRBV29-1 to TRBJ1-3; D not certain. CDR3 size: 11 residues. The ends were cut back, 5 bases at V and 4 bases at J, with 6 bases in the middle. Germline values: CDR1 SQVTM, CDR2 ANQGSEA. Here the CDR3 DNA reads TGCAGCGTTTCAAAGGGAAACACCATATATTTT. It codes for CSVSKGNTIYF. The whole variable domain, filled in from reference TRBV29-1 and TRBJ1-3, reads SAVISQKPSRDICQRGTSLTIQCQVDSQVTMMFWYRQQPGQSLTLIATANQGSEATYESGFVIDKFPISRPNLTFSTLTVSNMSPEDSSIYLCSVSKGNTIYFGEGSWLTVV.

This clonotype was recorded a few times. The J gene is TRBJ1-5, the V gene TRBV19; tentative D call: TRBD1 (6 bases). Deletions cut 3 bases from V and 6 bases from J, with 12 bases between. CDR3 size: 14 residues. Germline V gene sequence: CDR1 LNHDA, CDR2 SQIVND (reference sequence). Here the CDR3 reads CASSMWGAVQPQHF. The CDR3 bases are TGTGCCAGTAGTATGTGGGGGGCTGTTCAGCCCCAGCATTTT.

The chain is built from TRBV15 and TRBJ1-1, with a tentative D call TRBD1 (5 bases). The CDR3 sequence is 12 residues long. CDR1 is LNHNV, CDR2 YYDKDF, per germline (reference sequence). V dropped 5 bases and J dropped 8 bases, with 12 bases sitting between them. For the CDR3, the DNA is TGTGCCACCAGCCGCCAGGGAACGGAAGCTTTCTTT. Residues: CATSRQGTEAFF. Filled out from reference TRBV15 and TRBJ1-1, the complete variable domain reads DAMVIQNPRYQVTQFGKPVTLSCSQTLNHNVMYWYQQKSSQAPKLLFHYYDKDFNNEADTPDNFQSRRPNTSFCFLDIRSPGLGDTAMYLCATSRQGTEAFFGQGTRLTVV.

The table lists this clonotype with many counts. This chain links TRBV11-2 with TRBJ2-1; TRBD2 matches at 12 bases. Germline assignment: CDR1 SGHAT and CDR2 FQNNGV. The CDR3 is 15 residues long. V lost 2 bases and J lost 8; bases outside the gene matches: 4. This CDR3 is CASSLLAGGLDEQFF. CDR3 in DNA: TGTGCCAGCAGCTTACTAGCGGGAGGGCTTGATGAGCAGTTCTTC.

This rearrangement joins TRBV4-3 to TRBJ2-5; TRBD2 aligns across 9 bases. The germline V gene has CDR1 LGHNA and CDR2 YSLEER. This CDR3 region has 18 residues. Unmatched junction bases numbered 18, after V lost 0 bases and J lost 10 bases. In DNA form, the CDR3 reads TGCGCCAGCAGCCAAGATCACCTAGCGGGGCCCCTAGGAAGGGGCCAGTACTTC. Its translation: CASSQDHLAGPLGRGQYF.